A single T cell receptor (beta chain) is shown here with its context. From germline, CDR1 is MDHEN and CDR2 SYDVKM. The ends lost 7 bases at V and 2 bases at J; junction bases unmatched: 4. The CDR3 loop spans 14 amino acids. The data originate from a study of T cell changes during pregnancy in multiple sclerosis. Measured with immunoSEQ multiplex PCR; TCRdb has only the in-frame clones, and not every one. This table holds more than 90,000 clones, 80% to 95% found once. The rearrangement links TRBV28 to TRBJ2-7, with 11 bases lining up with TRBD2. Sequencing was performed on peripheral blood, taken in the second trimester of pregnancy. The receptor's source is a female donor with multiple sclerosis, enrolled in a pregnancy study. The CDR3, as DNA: TGTGCCAGCAAGATAGCGGGAGGGCCCTACGAGCAGTACTTC. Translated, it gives CASKIAGGPYEQYF.